A selection of T cell receptor beta chains follows, all from one sample in a study of T cells in Graves' hyperthyroidism and ophthalmopathy. TCRdb used MiXCR to reprocess the multiplex PCR reads, holding one entry per CDR3 protein. The sample lists about 260,000 distinct CDR3 sequences; 20% to 25% were seen once. Sequences were obtained from blood. Receptor source: a man between 35 and 55 years old with Graves' hyperthyroidism that later progressed to Graves' ophthalmopathy. Each CDR3 is given with its conserved first and last residue. D genes are given only for firm matches. Size is stated for part of the rows, as once, few or many counts, or as a class when the clone is expanded.

many,TRBJ1-1,.,TRBV24-1,CATSDLREGKAFF,TGTGCCACCAGTGATTTAAGGGAGGGGAAAGCTTTCTTT
.,TRBJ2-7,.,TRBV7-9,CASSQQGPQTRQYF,TGTGCCAGCAGCCAACAGGGACCTCAAACACGGCAGTACTTC
many,TRBJ1-1,TRBD1,TRBV20-1,CSARGGTGGITEAFF,TGCAGTGCTAGAGGAGGGACAGGGGGCATTACTGAAGCTTTCTTT
many,TRBJ2-5,.,TRBV7-9,CASSLWGAQETQYF,TGTGCCAGCAGCTTATGGGGGGCCCAGGAGACCCAGTACTTC
.,TRBJ1-2,.,TRBV6-1,CASTPGSGSTYGYTF,TGTGCCAGCACGCCGGGCTCGGGTTCCACCTATGGCTACACCTTC
many,TRBJ1-5,.,TRBV6-5,CASMPGGLGNQPQHF,TGTGCCAGCATGCCGGGGGGCTTGGGCAATCAGCCCCAGCATTTT
many,TRBJ1-1,.,TRBV19,CASSINRDAGAFF,TGTGCCAGTAGTATAAACCGGGACGCTGGAGCTTTCTTT
many,TRBJ2-5,.,TRBV9,CASSVGAPRETQYF,TGTGCCAGCAGCGTCGGGGCCCCCCGAGAGACCCAGTACTTC
many,TRBJ2-5,TRBD2,TRBV20-1,CSAREIPAGVGPGEAQYF,TGCAGTGCTAGAGAAATCCCAGCGGGAGTTGGTCCAGGAGAGGCCCAGTACTTC
many,TRBJ2-2,TRBD2,TRBV6-2/TRBV6-3,CASSSGLAGGPGWSGELFF,TGTGCCAGCAGCTCCGGACTAGCGGGAGGGCCCGGTTGGTCCGGGGAGCTGTTTTTT
many,TRBJ2-7,.,TRBV28,CASSSPAGRGSYEQYF,TGTGCCAGCAGTTCCCCCGCAGGGAGAGGATCCTACGAGCAGTACTTC
.,TRBJ2-7,.,TRBV12-3/TRBV12-4,CASSLPWGLGEQYF,TGTGCCAGCAGTTTACCGTGGGGCCTCGGAGAGCAGTACTTC
.,TRBJ2-7,TRBD2,TRBV18,CASSPTKREGRGEQYF,TGTGCCAGCTCACCAACGAAGCGGGAGGGCCGGGGCGAGCAGTACTTC
.,TRBJ2-7,.,TRBV6-1,CASREGPPSGEQYF,TGTGCTAGCAGAGAGGGACCCCCGAGTGGCGAGCAGTACTTC
.,TRBJ1-1,TRBD1,TRBV12-5,CASGFGQGLGSEAFF,TGTGCTAGTGGTTTTGGACAGGGCCTGGGGTCTGAAGCTTTCTTT
.,TRBJ2-5,.,TRBV28,CASSSMGAGIYQETQYF,TGTGCCAGCAGTTCCATGGGGGCGGGAATCTACCAAGAGACCCAGTACTTC
many,TRBJ2-7,TRBD2,TRBV20-1,CSASGTNSYEQYF,TGCAGTGCGTCCGGGACTAACTCCTACGAGCAGTACTTC
many,TRBJ1-5,.,TRBV6-5,CASSYPGSNQPQHF,TGTGCCAGCAGTTACCCCGGTAGCAATCAGCCCCAGCATTTT
many,TRBJ1-1,TRBD1,TRBV14,CASSRQGNWAEAFF,TGTGCCAGCAGCCGACAGGGGAATTGGGCTGAAGCTTTCTTT
many,TRBJ2-5,.,TRBV6-2/TRBV6-3,CASSYVGETQYF,TGTGCCAGCAGTTACGTTGGAGAGACCCAGTACTTC
many,TRBJ2-2,.,TRBV7-3,CASSLRAIGELFF,TGTGCCAGCAGCTTAAGAGCGATCGGGGAGCTGTTTTTT
.,TRBJ1-1,.,TRBV2,CASSEWGSGSMNTEAFF,TGTGCCAGCAGTGAGTGGGGGAGCGGCTCCATGAACACTGAAGCTTTCTTT
many,TRBJ2-7,.,TRBV5-1,CASSWGEPGPYEQYF,TGCGCCAGCAGCTGGGGGGAGCCAGGGCCTTACGAGCAGTACTTC
many,TRBJ1-1,TRBD1,TRBV28,CASSLDREGVLGTEAFF,TGTGCCAGCAGTTTGGACAGGGAGGGGGTTCTGGGCACTGAAGCTTTCTTT
.,TRBJ2-2,.,TRBV6-1,CASRTGRTNTGELFF,TGTGCCAGCAGAACGGGCCGCACGAACACCGGGGAGCTGTTTTTT
many,TRBJ2-7,TRBD1,TRBV29-1,CSVNGQGGSGSYEQYF,TGCAGCGTTAATGGACAGGGCGGCAGCGGCTCCTACGAGCAGTACTTC
many,TRBJ1-1,.,TRBV2,CASSEFGQGRAEAFF,TGTGCCAGCAGTGAATTCGGGCAGGGACGAGCTGAAGCTTTCTTT
.,TRBJ2-4,.,TRBV7-2,CASSLNTGDIQYF,TGTGCCAGCAGCTTAAATACGGGAGACATTCAGTACTTC
.,TRBJ1-1,TRBD1,TRBV6-5,CASSYLPGGNTEAFF,TGTGCCAGCAGTTACTTGCCAGGGGGAAACACTGAAGCTTTCTTT
many,TRBJ2-7,.,TRBV20-1,CSAKWRGRGPYEQYF,TGCAGTGCTAAATGGCGGGGAAGGGGCCCCTACGAGCAGTACTTC
.,TRBJ2-7,.,TRBV15,CATSILGAKQYF,TGTGCCACCAGCATATTAGGGGCCAAGCAGTACTTC
many,TRBJ1-5,TRBD1,TRBV18,CASSLRGQGSNQPQHF,TGTGCCAGCTCACTGCGGGGACAGGGTAGCAATCAGCCCCAGCATTTT
many,TRBJ1-5,.,TRBV7-8,CASSGIGAGSNQPQHF,TGTGCCAGCAGCGGGATTGGGGCGGGGAGCAATCAGCCCCAGCATTTT
many,TRBJ1-6,TRBD1,TRBV28,CASSSPSGGDGSPLHF,TGTGCCAGCAGTTCTCCGTCAGGGGGCGACGGGTCACCCCTCCACTTT
many,TRBJ2-1,.,TRBV6-5,CASSSGPDYNEQFF,TGTGCCAGCAGTTCCGGCCCAGACTACAATGAGCAGTTCTTC